One and the same sample provided the 24 T cell receptor beta chains below, sequenced in a study of blood T cell repertoires in COVID-19. Sequenced by immunoSEQ multiplex PCR; TCRdb stores in-frame clones only, minus some. The sample contains tens of thousands of clones, 79% of which appear only once. Specimen: peripheral blood. The receptors were sampled from a human donor in a cohort sampled during active COVID-19.

The V gene is TRBV9, the J gene TRBJ2-3; maybe TRBD2 (5 bases). Germline assignment: CDR1 SGDLS and CDR2 YYNGEE. The CDR3 runs to 16 residues. V shed 0 bases and J shed 1 base, with 12 bases lying between them. Here the CDR3 DNA reads TGTGCCAGCAGCGTAGGGTACGGGGTTGGCACAGATACGCAGTATTTT. This sequence encodes CASSVGYGVGTDTQYF.

The J gene is TRBJ2-3, the V gene TRBV24-1; 9 nucleotides match TRBD2. Losses at the gene ends were 4 bases for V and 3 bases for J; bases not matched to a gene: 4. The germline V gene has CDR1 KGHDR and CDR2 SFDVKD. CDR3 size: 15 residues. The CDR3 coding sequence is TGTGCCACCAGTGAGGCGGGAGGGCCGACAGATACGCAGTATTTT. Its protein is CATSEAGGPTDTQYF.

The chain employs TRBV6-4 and TRBJ2-1; weak D call: TRBD2 (6 bases). V was clipped by 3 bases and J by 1 base, with 13 bases between them. The germline V gene encodes CDR1 MRHNA and CDR2 SNTAGT. The length of the CDR3 is 16 residues. Here the CDR3 DNA reads TGTGCCAGCAGTGAGGCCGGGCGGGGATCCTACAATGAGCAGTTCTTC. It encodes CASSEAGRGSYNEQFF.

The table lists this clone with a few counts. V is TRBV5-4 and J is TRBJ1-1; perhaps TRBD1 as D (6 bases). Germline V lookup: CDR1 SGHNT, CDR2 YYREEE (reference sequence). The CDR3 consists of 13 residues. V was clipped by 7 bases and J by 1 base, with 11 bases between them. The CDR3 reads CASYSGQNTEAFF. DNA for the CDR3: TGTGCCAGCTACTCGGGACAGAACACTGAAGCTTTCTTT.

The genes are TRBV6-5 and TRBJ2-1, with 7 bases that match TRBD2. The V gene end was trimmed by 8 bases and the J gene end by 12 bases; junction bases not matched to a gene: 16. CDR3 length: 14 residues. The V gene's germline CDR1 is MNHEY and CDR2 SVGAGI. The CDR3 is CASHSGSTWSGQFF. For the CDR3, the DNA is TGTGCCAGCCATAGCGGGTCCACTTGGTCTGGGCAGTTCTTC.

The V and J genes are TRBV7-2 and TRBJ1-2; 7 bases agree with TRBD1. J was trimmed by 8 bases and V by 5 bases; bases with no gene match: 8. The germline CDR1 and CDR2 sequences are SGHTA and FQGNSA. The CDR3 consists of 13 residues. The CDR3 DNA reads TGTGCCAGCAGCACGTCGACAGGGAGCGGCTACACCTTC. Translated, it gives CASSTSTGSGYTF.

The chain combines TRBV9 with TRBJ1-1; maybe TRBD1 (5 bases). From germline, CDR1 is SGDLS and CDR2 YYNGEE. This CDR3 has 14 amino acids. The CDR3 region has the DNA TGTTCCCCCTCGTCGAGGACACCGAACACTGAAGCTTTCTTT. Residues: CSPSSRTPNTEAFF.

The chain has TRBV9 and TRBJ2-5; 9 bases match TRBD2. Trimming took 3 bases from V and 9 from J; bases not matched to a gene: 12. The CDR3 extends over 15 amino acids. From germline, CDR1 is SGDLS and CDR2 YYNGEE. The chain's CDR3 is CASSGSLAGGAPQYF. The CDR3 DNA reads TGTGCCAGCAGCGGTAGCCTCGCGGGAGGGGCGCCCCAGTACTTC. The whole variable domain, filled in from reference TRBV9 and TRBJ2-5, reads DSGVTQTPKHLITATGQRVTLRCSPRSGDLSVYWYQQSLDQGLQFLIQYYNGEERAKGNILERFSAQQFPDLHSELNLSSLELGDSALYFCASSGSLAGGAPQYFGPGTRLLVL.

V gene TRBV19 combines with J gene TRBJ2-1; D is unresolved. The CDR3 spans 15 residues. CDR1 and CDR2 (germline): LNHDA, SQIVND (reference sequence). V lost 3 bases to trimming and J lost 5 bases, with 14 bases between them. CDR3 sequence: CASSIELLRNNEQFF. CDR3 sequence (DNA): TGTGCCAGTAGTATTGAGTTGCTCCGAAACAATGAGCAGTTCTTC.

The chain combines TRBV9 with TRBJ2-5; D is ambiguous. V was shortened by 0 bases and J by 3 bases, with 9 bases between the two germline ends. In germline, CDR1 is SGDLS, CDR2 YYNGEE. This CDR3 has 14 amino acids. The CDR3 region is CASSVGQVEETQYF. The CDR3 nucleotides are TGTGCCAGCAGCGTAGGGCAGGTGGAAGAGACCCAGTACTTC. The full variable domain, rest sourced from reference TRBV9 and TRBJ2-5, is DSGVTQTPKHLITATGQRVTLRCSPRSGDLSVYWYQQSLDQGLQFLIQYYNGEERAKGNILERFSAQQFPDLHSELNLSSLELGDSALYFCASSVGQVEETQYFGPGTRLLVL.

The J gene is TRBJ1-5, the V gene TRBV5-6; D gene unclear. This CDR3 contains 14 residues. Per the germline V gene, CDR1 is SGHDT and CDR2 is YYEEEE. V lost 0 bases, J lost 5 bases, and 9 bases lay in between. The CDR3 DNA is TGTGCCAGCAGCTTGGCCCTAGACGATCAGCCCCAGCATTTT. Protein: CASSLALDDQPQHF.

Written as DNA, the CDR3 is TGTGCCAGTAGCCGACGGACAATGAACACTGAAGCTTTCTTT. Translating it yields CASSRRTMNTEAFF. J is TRBJ1-1 and V is TRBV19, with D perhaps matching TRBD1 (5 bases). Germline V gives CDR1 LNHDA, CDR2 SQIVND (reference sequence). This CDR3 spans 14 amino acids. Trimming took off 6 bases at V and 0 bases at J, with 11 bases between the two ends.

This chain connects TRBV4-3 to TRBJ1-2, with D unclear. The V end lost 2 bases, the J end lost 0 bases, and 7 bases lay between the germline ends. CDR1 LGHNA and CDR2 YSLEER come from the germline V gene. The CDR3 runs 14 residues. The CDR3, as DNA: TGCGCCAGCAGCCAACAGGTAGCTAACTATGGCTACACCTTC. Its translation: CASSQQVANYGYTF.

This clone was counted a few times. The rearrangement uses TRBV6-2 or TRBV6-3 and TRBJ2-7; 14 positions agree with TRBD2. Germline loops: CDR1 MNHEY, CDR2 SVGEGT. With 2 bases clipped from V and 3 bases from J, the junction kept 6 bases outside the gene matches. This CDR3 has 17 amino acids. The DNA for the CDR3 is TGTGCCAGCAGTTACCCCGGACTAGCGGGAGGACTCTACGAGCAGTACTTC. Its translation: CASSYPGLAGGLYEQYF.

This chain connects TRBV7-2 to TRBJ2-5, with D possibly being TRBD1 (5 bases). V was trimmed by 1 base and J by 4 bases, leaving 10 bases between them. CDR1 is SGHTA and CDR2 is FQGNSA in the germline V gene. This CDR3 has 14 amino acids. The CDR3 bases are TGTGCCAGCAGCTTAGGGGGCTTCGGAGAGACCCAGTACTTC. This codes for CASSLGGFGETQYF.

The chain joins TRBV3-1 (or the pseudogene TRBV3-2) to TRBJ2-5; 11 bases line up with TRBD1. The CDR3 runs to 15 residues. CDR1 is LGHDT, CDR2 YNNKEL, per germline (reference sequence). With 5 bases clipped from V and 5 bases from J, the junction kept 7 bases outside the gene matches. The CDR3 DNA reads TGTGCCAGCAGCATCCGGACAGGGGGCGACGAGACCCAGTACTTC. It codes for CASSIRTGGDETQYF.

The rearrangement uses TRBV11-2 and TRBJ2-5; 12 bases fit TRBD2. The J segment lost 4 bases and the V segment lost 5 bases, leaving 5 bases of the junction unmatched. The CDR3 covers 15 residues. The germline V gene encodes CDR1 SGHAT and CDR2 FQNNGV. The chain's CDR3 is CASSLRTSGTETQYF. CDR3 coding DNA: TGTGCCAGCAGCCTCCGGACTAGCGGGACAGAGACCCAGTACTTC.

CDR3 region: CATSNRLAGVLEQFF. The CDR3 DNA is TGTGCCACCAGCAACAGACTAGCGGGAGTGCTTGAGCAGTTCTTC. The chain carries TRBV15 and TRBJ2-1; 12 bases line up with TRBD2. Losses at the gene ends were 4 bases for V and 9 bases for J; bases not matched to a gene: 7. From germline, CDR1 is LNHNV and CDR2 YYDKDF (reference sequence). There are 15 residues in the CDR3.

The rearrangement links TRBV6-6 to TRBJ2-3, with 8 bases matching TRBD2. The CDR3 has 16 amino acids. Germline V gene data show CDR1 as MNHNY and CDR2 as SVGAGI (reference sequence). V shed 0 bases, J shed 10 bases, and the junction held 12 bases outside the gene matches. The CDR3 is CASSYSDNPGGIAQYF. Written as DNA, the CDR3 is TGTGCCAGCAGTTACTCGGACAACCCGGGGGGGATAGCGCAGTATTTT.

The gene calls are TRBV6-5 and TRBJ1-5, with 7 nucleotides matching TRBD1. V lost 5 bases to trimming and J lost 9 bases; unmatched junction nucleotides: 13. CDR1 is MNHEY and CDR2 is SVGAGI in the germline V gene. This CDR3 comprises 15 residues. The CDR3 DNA reads TGTGCCAGCAGTCCTACGGGACAGACCTTTAGGCCCCAGCATTTT. Translation gives CASSPTGQTFRPQHF.

The rearrangement links TRBV5-4 to TRBJ2-1, with 7 bases identical to TRBD2. CDR3 length equals 15 residues. Germline CDR1 and CDR2: SGHNT and YYREEE (reference sequence). Trimming cost V 7 bases and J 9 bases; bases outside gene matches: 16. The chain's CDR3 is CASEVARDWGGEQFF. In DNA form, the CDR3 reads TGTGCCAGCGAGGTTGCTCGGGACTGGGGGGGTGAGCAGTTCTTC.

The V gene is TRBV6-5, the J gene TRBJ1-2; 12 bases agree with TRBD1. The CDR3 has 14 residues. V was pared by 6 bases and J by 8 bases, with 7 bases of the junction left unmatched. The germline CDR1 and CDR2 sequences are MNHEY and SVGAGI. The CDR3 sequence: CASRRGQGALGYTF. DNA of the CDR3: TGTGCCAGCAGACGGGGACAGGGGGCTTTAGGCTACACCTTC.

The J gene is TRBJ1-1, the V gene TRBV3-1 (or the pseudogene TRBV3-2), with unresolved D. The V end was cut by 1 base, the J end by 4 bases, with 10 bases between. Germline loops: CDR1 LGHDT, CDR2 YNNKEL (reference sequence). The CDR3 is made up of 14 amino acids. For the CDR3, the DNA is TGTGCCAGCAGCCAAGTTGGAGGGCTCACTGAAGCTTTCTTT. Translated, it gives CASSQVGGLTEAFF.

The chain employs TRBV18 and TRBJ2-3, with D hard to call. Per germline, CDR1 KGHSH and CDR2 LQKENI. Trimming took off 2 bases at V and 6 bases at J, with 3 bases between the two ends. The CDR3 is made up of 11 amino acids. The CDR3 loop reads CASSPADTQYF. In nucleotides, the CDR3 is TGTGCCAGCTCACCAGCGGATACGCAGTATTTT.